Listed below are T cell receptor beta chains from one sample, sequenced in a study of T cells in Graves' hyperthyroidism and ophthalmopathy. One entry per CDR3 protein results from TCRdb running MiXCR on the multiplex PCR reads. The data contain 560,000 or so distinct CDR3 sequences, about half of them singletons. The sample consisted of peripheral blood or thyroid tissue (not recorded which). The source of these receptors is a woman between 18 and 29 years old with Graves' hyperthyroidism. Both conserved end residues are part of each CDR3. The D gene is left open where the match is weak. Some rows have no size entry. The others give once, few or many, or a class for an expanded clone.

j_call clone_size d_call v_call cdr3_length cdr3_nt cdr3_aa
TRBJ2-5 NA NA TRBV20-1 16 TGCAGTGCTAGGGACCAGGGTTTCACGACCCGAGAGACCCAGTACTTC CSARDQGFTTRETQYF
TRBJ1-3 NA NA TRBV10-3 15 TGTGCCATCACCCACGGTGAGGAGATGGGAAACACCATATATTTT CAITHGEEMGNTIYF
TRBJ2-7 NA NA TRBV29-1 13 TGCAGCGTTGAAGGGCAGGCAACCTACGAGCAGTACTTC CSVEGQATYEQYF
TRBJ2-5 many NA TRBV2 13 TGTGCCAGCAGTGAACTATCTGGTGAGACCCAGTACTTC CASSELSGETQYF
TRBJ2-7 many TRBD1 TRBV10-3 14 TGTGCCAGCAGTTTAGGACAGGGGGTCTACGAGCAGTACTTC CASSLGQGVYEQYF
TRBJ2-5 few TRBD2 TRBV20-1 16 TGCAGTGCTAGTAGGGAAACTAGCGGGAGAGGAGAGACCCAGTACTTC CSASRETSGRGETQYF
TRBJ2-5 NA NA TRBV2 13 TGTGCCAGCAGTCAAGACTCGGTCGGGACCCAGTACTTC CASSQDSVGTQYF
TRBJ2-7 NA TRBD1 TRBV25-1 15 TGTGCCAGCAGTGAATTAAGACAGGGATCGTATGAGCAGTACTTC CASSELRQGSYEQYF
TRBJ2-5 few NA TRBV29-1 13 TGCAGCGTTGTAGGGACCCGGCCAGAGACCCAGTACTTC CSVVGTRPETQYF
TRBJ2-6 NA NA TRBV10-3 15 TGTGCTAGTGGCGCCTATGTCTCTGGGGCCAACGTCCTGACTTTC CASGAYVSGANVLTF
TRBJ1-1 NA NA TRBV2 14 TGTGCCAGCAGTGATCAAGGCAGGGGCACTGAAGCTTTCTTT CASSDQGRGTEAFF
TRBJ2-7 NA NA TRBV5-1 14 TGCGCCAGCAGCTTGAGGCCAGGGTCGAGCGAGCAGTACTTC CASSLRPGSSEQYF
TRBJ1-2 few NA TRBV4-1 12 TGCGCCAGCAGCCCCTTGGGACGAGGCTACACCTTC CASSPLGRGYTF
TRBJ1-2 many NA TRBV24-1 14 TGTGCCACCAGTGACCACCGGACGGAGTATGGCTACACCTTC CATSDHRTEYGYTF
TRBJ2-2 NA NA TRBV5-5 15 TGTGCCAGCAGCTTAGTACCAGGGAACACCGGGGAGCTGTTTTTT CASSLVPGNTGELFF
TRBJ2-7 many TRBD1 TRBV7-9 17 TGTGCCAGCAGCCCCCAGCATGCGGGACAGGGGACGTACGAGCAGTACTTC CASSPQHAGQGTYEQYF
TRBJ1-4 once NA TRBV25-1 15 TGTGCCAGCAGTTTGTCAACAGGGAAAAATGAAAAACTGTTTTTT CASSLSTGKNEKLFF
TRBJ2-7 NA NA TRBV2 13 TGTGCCAGCGGAGGAGGGGTCGCCTACGAGCAGTACTTC CASGGGVAYEQYF
TRBJ1-1 NA NA TRBV9 13 TGTGCCAGCAGCGTCTGGGGGAACACTGAAGCTTTCTTT CASSVWGNTEAFF
TRBJ2-2 NA NA TRBV25-1 13 TGTGCCAGCAGTCCCCCGTCCACCGGGGAGCTGTTTTTT CASSPPSTGELFF
TRBJ2-2 NA NA TRBV13 14 TGTGCCAGCAGCCGTGACAGGAGTTCCGGGGAGCTGTTTTTT CASSRDRSSGELFF
TRBJ1-2 once TRBD1 TRBV11-1 15 TGTGCCAGCAGCAGCCCCGACAGGGGGCTTGGGGGCTACACCTTC CASSSPDRGLGGYTF
TRBJ2-7 NA TRBD1 TRBV7-2 15 TGTGCCAGCAGCTTAGCTGGGACAGGGATTTACGAGCAGTACTTC CASSLAGTGIYEQYF
TRBJ1-2 many TRBD1 TRBV19 13 TGTGCCAGTACCAATCACAGGGGTGGTGGCTACACCTTC CASTNHRGGGYTF
TRBJ1-1 few NA TRBV3-1 12 TGTGCCAGCAGCCGTACTCAGGATCAAGCTTTCTTT CASSRTQDQAFF
TRBJ2-5 few NA TRBV5-6 13 TGTGCCAGCAGCTGGGACTTAACGGAGACCCAGTACTTC CASSWDLTETQYF
TRBJ1-1 NA NA TRBV7-2 13 TGTGCCAGCAGCGATCGGCAGGCCTTTGAAGCTTTCTTT CASSDRQAFEAFF
TRBJ1-2 NA TRBD1 TRBV24-1 19 TGTGACCGTGAGCCTGGTGCCAGCCCGAAGACCCGGACAGGCAATGGCTACACCTTC CDREPGASPKTRTGNGYTF
TRBJ2-7 many NA TRBV29-1 12 TGCAGCGTTGAAGGGCCCAAGTACGAGCAGTACTTC CSVEGPKYEQYF
TRBJ1-4 few NA TRBV9 14 TGTGCCAGCAGTAAAACAGGACCAAATGAAAAACTGTTTTTT CASSKTGPNEKLFF
TRBJ1-2 once TRBD1 TRBV2 13 TGTGCCAGCAGGACCGGACAGGGGGGTGGCTACACCTTC CASRTGQGGGYTF
TRBJ1-5 NA TRBD1 TRBV19 15 TGTGCCAGTAGAAGGACAGGGGGGTCCAATCAGCCCCAGCATTTT CASRRTGGSNQPQHF
TRBJ2-7 many TRBD2 TRBV15 15 TGTGCCACCAGCAGAGTAACTAGCGGGAACTACGAGCAGTACTTC CATSRVTSGNYEQYF
TRBJ2-6 NA NA TRBV7-3 15 TGTGCCAGCAGCTTAACACGTTCTGGGGCCAACGTCCTGACTTTC CASSLTRSGANVLTF
TRBJ1-5 many TRBD1 TRBV2 16 TGTGCCAGCCATACTTCCGGGACAGGGCCAAATCAGCCCCAGCATTTT CASHTSGTGPNQPQHF
TRBJ1-2 once NA TRBV5-1 12 TGCGCCAGCAGCTTGGCCAGGAGCGGCTACACCTTC CASSLARSGYTF